Listed below are T cell receptor beta chains from one sample, sequenced in a study of T-cell memory formation after mild COVID-19. TCRdb called the 5' RACE reads again in MiXCR, with one record for every CDR3 protein. The sample lists around 310,000 distinct CDR3 sequences; less than 20% were seen once. Sequencing was carried out using PBMCs or a T cell subset sorted from them (not recorded which). These TCRs come from a man between 18 and 35 years old who had mild COVID-19 (a few samples of this study predate the infection). Cell type and time point are not known. The CDR3 runs from the conserved cysteine through the conserved F or W. Fields, in order: clone size, J gene, V gene, CDR3 protein. Clone size is not always given. Where it is, it says once, few, many or a class for expanded clones.

few,TRBJ1-2,TRBV28,CASSPPGEVHGYTF
NA,TRBJ2-3,TRBV27,CASSFFRGGTDTQYF
NA,TRBJ2-4,TRBV7-2,CASSQGTGSNIQYF
NA,TRBJ1-3,TRBV12-3/TRBV12-4,CASSLTGTGNTIYF
NA,TRBJ1-3,TRBV10-3,CAISGTPSSGNTIYF
many,TRBJ2-3,TRBV4-2,CASSQLSGGPSDTQYF
few,TRBJ2-1,TRBV7-9,CASSLASSNEQFF
NA,TRBJ2-2,TRBV6-2/TRBV6-3,CASSWQGGNTGELFF
NA,TRBJ1-2,TRBV5-1,CASSTRTALYGYTF
few,TRBJ2-7,TRBV11-2,CASSFRGGMIFQQYF
few,TRBJ2-1,TRBV7-9,CASGSISGPHEQFF
NA,TRBJ1-4,TRBV7-9,CASSFKHNEKLFF
few,TRBJ2-7,TRBV7-9,CASSFVGDRGHSYEQYF
few,TRBJ2-1,TRBV5-4,CASSTGGASSYNEQFF
NA,TRBJ1-5,TRBV6-5,CASSKGTGDNQPQHF
few,TRBJ2-1,TRBV3-1,CASSQEAREQFF
NA,TRBJ2-7,TRBV6-1,CASSEGGAAYEQYF
few,TRBJ2-5,TRBV6-6,CASTLRQARTQYF
few,TRBJ1-5,TRBV6-1,CASMKGGSQPQHF
NA,TRBJ2-3,TRBV5-1,CASSRGGRVITDTQYF
few,TRBJ2-2,TRBV29-1,CSVVSGLNTGELFF
NA,TRBJ2-5,TRBV5-1,CASTGLAETQYF
few,TRBJ2-7,TRBV7-9,CASGGRGLAYEQYF
few,TRBJ1-1,TRBV5-1,CASSYPGGRNTEAFF
few,TRBJ2-3,TRBV28,CASSLGDYRAGDTQYF
NA,TRBJ2-3,TRBV28,CASSPTGAVFTDTQYF
few,TRBJ2-7,TRBV6-5,CASSYGTADYEQYF
NA,TRBJ2-2,TRBV4-3,CASKEGTGTTGELFF
many,TRBJ2-2,TRBV7-3,CASSLTASGGELFF
few,TRBJ2-3,TRBV15,CATSRAGGLSDTQYF
many,TRBJ2-7,TRBV7-2,CASSLGVYEQYF
NA,TRBJ1-5,TRBV20-1,CSARAPPHSNQPQHF
NA,TRBJ1-5,TRBV5-5,CASSLGLWQPQHF